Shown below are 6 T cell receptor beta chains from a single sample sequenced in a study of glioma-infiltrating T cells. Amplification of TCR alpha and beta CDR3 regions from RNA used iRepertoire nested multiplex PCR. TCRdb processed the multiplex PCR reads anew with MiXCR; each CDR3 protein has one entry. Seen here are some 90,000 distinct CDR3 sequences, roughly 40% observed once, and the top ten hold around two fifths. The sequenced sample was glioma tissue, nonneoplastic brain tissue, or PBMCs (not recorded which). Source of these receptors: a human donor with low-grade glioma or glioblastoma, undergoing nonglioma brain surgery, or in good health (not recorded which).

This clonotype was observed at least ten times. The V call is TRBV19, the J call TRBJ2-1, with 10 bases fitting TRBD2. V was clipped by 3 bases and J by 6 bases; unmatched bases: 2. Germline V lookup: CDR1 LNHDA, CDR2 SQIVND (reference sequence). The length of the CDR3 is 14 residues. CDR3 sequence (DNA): TGTGCCAGTAGTATGAGGACTAGCGGCAATGAGCAGTTCTTC. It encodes CASSMRTSGNEQFF.

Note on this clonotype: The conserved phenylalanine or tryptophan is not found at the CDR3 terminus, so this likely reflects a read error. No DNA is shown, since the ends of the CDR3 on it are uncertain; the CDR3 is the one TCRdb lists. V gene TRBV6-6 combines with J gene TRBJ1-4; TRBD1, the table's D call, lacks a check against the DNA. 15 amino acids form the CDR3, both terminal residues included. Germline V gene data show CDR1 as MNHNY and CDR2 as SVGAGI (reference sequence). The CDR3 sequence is CASTQKWQGNEKLSS.

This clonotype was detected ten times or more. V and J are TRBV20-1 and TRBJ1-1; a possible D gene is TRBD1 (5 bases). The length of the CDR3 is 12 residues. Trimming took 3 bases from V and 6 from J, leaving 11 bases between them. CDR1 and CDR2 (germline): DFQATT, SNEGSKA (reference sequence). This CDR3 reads CSARRGAPEAFF. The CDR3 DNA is TGCAGTGCTAGGAGGGGTGCGCCTGAAGCTTTCTTT.

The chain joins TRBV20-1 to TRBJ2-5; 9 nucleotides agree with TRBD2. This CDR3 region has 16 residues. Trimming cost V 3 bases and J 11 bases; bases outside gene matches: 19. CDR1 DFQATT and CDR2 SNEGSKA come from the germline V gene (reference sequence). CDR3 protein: CSASDLAGWPTDTQYF. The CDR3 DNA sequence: TGCAGTGCTAGTGACCTAGCGGGGTGGCCCACAGATACGCAGTACTTC.

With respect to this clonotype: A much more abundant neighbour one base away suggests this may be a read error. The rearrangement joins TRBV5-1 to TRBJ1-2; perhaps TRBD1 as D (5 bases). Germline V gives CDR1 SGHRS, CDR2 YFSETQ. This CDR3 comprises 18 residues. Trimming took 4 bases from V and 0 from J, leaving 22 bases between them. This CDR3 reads CASSGASTRGFTNYGYTF. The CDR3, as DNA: TGCGCCAGCAGCGGAGCCTCTACACGGGGGTTCACTAACTATGGCTACACCTTC.

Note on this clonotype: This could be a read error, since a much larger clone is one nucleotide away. CDR3 region: CASRTGTGANALTF. The CDR3 nucleotides read TGTGCCAGCCGGACAGGGACTGGGGCCAACGCCCTGACTTTC. This chain uses TRBV19 with TRBJ2-6; 8 bases align to TRBD1. Germline lookup yields CDR1 LNHDA and CDR2 SQIVND (reference sequence). The CDR3 is made up of 14 amino acids.